A single sample gave rise to the 7 T cell receptor beta chains below, sequenced in a study of blood T cell repertoires in COVID-19. Data came from immunoSEQ multiplex PCR; TCRdb stores just in-frame clones and leaves some out. The sample lists about 180,000 clones, 82% seen once, with about 8.4% in the top ten. The sequenced sample consisted of peripheral blood. The receptor source for this set is a woman aged 70 to 79 with acute or convalescent COVID-19.

The chain couples TRBV2 to TRBJ1-2, with a possible D match to TRBD1 (5 bases). CDR1 is SNHLY, CDR2 FYNNEI, per germline. Trimming removed 4 bases at V and 13 bases at J, with 19 bases between. The CDR3 is 13 amino acids. The CDR3 DNA reads as TGTGCCAGCAGTGTTAGTGTTCGCGGGGCGCTCACCTTC. This encodes CASSVSVRGALTF.

The rearrangement joins TRBV9 to TRBJ1-3; D not resolved. Germline V CDR1 and CDR2: SGDLS, YYNGEE. There are 14 residues in the CDR3. V lost 0 bases to trimming and J lost 5 bases, with 9 bases between them. The CDR3 loop is CASSVGSLRNTIYF. DNA for the CDR3: TGTGCCAGCAGCGTAGGGTCCCTAAGAAACACCATATATTTT.

This clone was counted between two and nine times. J is TRBJ2-7 and V is TRBV6-6; D may be TRBD2 (5 bases). The germline V gene encodes CDR1 MNHNY and CDR2 SVGAGI (reference sequence). Deletions cut 6 bases from V and 2 bases from J, with 11 bases between. The CDR3 spans 13 residues. CDR3 region: CASRGLSPYEQYF. Here the CDR3 DNA reads TGTGCCAGCAGAGGACTGAGTCCCTACGAGCAGTACTTC.

The V gene is TRBV30, the J gene TRBJ1-2; D gene uncertain. The CDR3 has 13 amino acids. Germline V gives CDR1 GTSNPN, CDR2 SVGIG (reference sequence). V lost 4 bases, J lost 3 bases, and 12 bases lay in between. CDR3: CAWTGVGYYGYTF. The CDR3 region has the DNA TGTGCCTGGACGGGAGTGGGATACTATGGCTACACCTTC.

The J gene is TRBJ2-1, the V gene TRBV6-6; TRBD2 matches 14 bases. With 3 bases clipped from V and 7 bases from J, the junction kept 5 bases outside the gene matches. Per the germline V gene, CDR1 is MNHNY and CDR2 is SVGAGI (reference sequence). The CDR3 has 16 residues. For the CDR3, the DNA is TGTGCCAGCAGTTATCCCCGGACTAGCGGGGGGAATGAGCAGTTCTTC. Translating gives CASSYPRTSGGNEQFF.

The chain employs TRBV7-9 and TRBJ1-6, with a weak D call TRBD1 (5 bases). Per the germline V gene, CDR1 is SEHNR and CDR2 is FQNEAQ (reference sequence). Trimming cost V 4 bases and J 6 bases, with 16 bases left between them. CDR3 length equals 16 residues. This CDR3 reads CASSSPAREPNSPLHF. The CDR3, as DNA: TGTGCCAGCAGCTCTCCCGCCAGGGAACCTAATTCACCCCTCCACTTT.

This rearrangement joins TRBV6-2 or TRBV6-3 to TRBJ1-4, with 9 bases aligning to TRBD1. J was trimmed by 0 bases and V by 5 bases; bases with no gene match: 7. Germline V gene sequence: CDR1 MNHEY, CDR2 SVGEGT. The CDR3 has 17 amino acids. CDR3 protein: CASSQTGGSSTNEKLFF. The CDR3 DNA reads TGTGCCAGCAGTCAGACAGGGGGATCGTCAACTAATGAAAAACTGTTTTTT.